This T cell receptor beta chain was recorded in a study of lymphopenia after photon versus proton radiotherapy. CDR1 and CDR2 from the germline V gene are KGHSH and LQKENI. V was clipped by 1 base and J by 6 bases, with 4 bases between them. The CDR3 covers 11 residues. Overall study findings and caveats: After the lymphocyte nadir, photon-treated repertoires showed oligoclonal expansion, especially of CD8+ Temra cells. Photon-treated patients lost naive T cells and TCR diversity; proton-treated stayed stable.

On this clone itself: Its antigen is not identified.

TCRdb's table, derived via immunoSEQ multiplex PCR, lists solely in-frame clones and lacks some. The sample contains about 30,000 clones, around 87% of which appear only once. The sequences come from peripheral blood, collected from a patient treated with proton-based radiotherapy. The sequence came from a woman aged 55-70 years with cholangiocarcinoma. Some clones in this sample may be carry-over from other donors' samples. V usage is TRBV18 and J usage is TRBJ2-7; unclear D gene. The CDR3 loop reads CASSPLREQYF. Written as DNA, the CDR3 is TGTGCCAGCTCACCACTACGCGAGCAGTACTTC.